This entry lists 13 T cell receptor beta chains sequenced from one sample in a study of blood T cell repertoires in COVID-19. The protocol was immunoSEQ multiplex PCR, while the TCRdb copy is restricted to in-frame clones and leaves out a portion. The sample has about 94,000 clones; 87% are singletons. Material: peripheral blood. These receptors all come from an elderly woman with acute or convalescent COVID-19.

The chain employs TRBV7-8 and TRBJ2-1; D is perhaps TRBD1 (6 bases). Deletions cut 0 bases from V and 2 bases from J, with 14 bases between. The CDR3 loop spans 17 amino acids. Germline CDR1 reads SGHVS; CDR2 reads FQNEAQ. Here the CDR3 reads CASSLAVRGLTYNEQFF. DNA for the CDR3: TGTGCCAGCAGCTTAGCGGTAAGGGGGTTAACCTACAATGAGCAGTTCTTC. Full variable domain (rest looked up from reference TRBV7-8 and TRBJ2-1): GAGVSQSPRYKVAKRGQDVALRCDPISGHVSLFWYQQALGQGPEFLTYFQNEAQLDKSGLPSDRFFAERPEGSVSTLKIQRTQQEDSAVYLCASSLAVRGLTYNEQFFGPGTRLTVL.

The chain has TRBV6-5 and TRBJ2-3; D not certain. The germline CDR1 and CDR2 sequences are MNHEY and SVGAGI. The CDR3 covers 14 residues. V lost 5 bases, J lost 6 bases, and 15 bases lay in between. CDR3 nucleotide sequence: TGTGCCAGCAGTCCCCGATCACATTCGGATACGCAGTATTTT. Its protein is CASSPRSHSDTQYF.

The chain employs TRBV18 and TRBJ2-7; a possible D gene is TRBD1 (6 bases). The CDR3 has 13 residues. The germline V and J ends were trimmed by 4 bases and 3 bases, with 10 bases remaining between them. Per germline, CDR1 KGHSH and CDR2 LQKENI. In DNA form, the CDR3 reads TGTGCCAGCTCACTACAGGGAAACTACGAGCAGTACTTC. Translated: CASSLQGNYEQYF.

This clone was detected once. This chain joins TRBV6-5 and TRBJ1-5, with a possible D match to TRBD1 (5 bases). The CDR3 totals 15 residues. Germline CDR1 reads MNHEY; CDR2 reads SVGAGI. The V end was cut by 0 bases, the J end by 1 base, with 7 bases between. CDR3: CASSYSTASNQPQHF. The CDR3 DNA follows: TGTGCCAGCAGTTACTCGACAGCAAGCAATCAGCCCCAGCATTTT.

V gene TRBV7-3 combines with J gene TRBJ2-2; D not certain. This CDR3 spans 13 amino acids. Germline lookup yields CDR1 SGHTA and CDR2 FQGTGA. Trimming left V 5 bases short and J 0 bases short, with 4 bases between. CDR3 in amino acids: CASSQTNTGELFF. In nucleotides, the CDR3 is TGTGCCAGCAGCCAGACGAACACCGGGGAGCTGTTTTTT.

The chain joins TRBV21-1 to TRBJ2-1; the table assigns TRBD1, which was not confirmed against the DNA. TRBV21-1 is annotated as a pseudogene. The CDR3 is made up of 18 amino acids. For the CDR3, the DNA is TGTGCCAGCAGCAAAGAGAAGGGGGCGAGGCCCCCTAATAATGAGCAGTTCTTC. Protein product: CASSKEKGARPPNNEQFF.

The CDR3 DNA sequence: TGTGCCACCAGTCGAAAGGGAGCTTATAGCAATCAGCCCCAGCATTTT. Encoded protein: CATSRKGAYSNQPQHF. The gene calls are TRBV15 and TRBJ1-5, with D hard to call. The germline V and J ends were trimmed by 6 bases and 0 bases, with 15 bases remaining between them. The CDR3 has 16 residues. Germline-derived CDR1 and CDR2 are LNHNV and YYDKDF (reference sequence). Variable domain in full (rest from reference TRBV15 and TRBJ1-5): DAMVIQNPRYQVTQFGKPVTLSCSQTLNHNVMYWYQQKSSQAPKLLFHYYDKDFNNEADTPDNFQSRRPNTSFCFLDIRSPGLGDTAMYLCATSRKGAYSNQPQHFGDGTRLSIL.

Only one count was recorded for this clone. This sequence joins TRBV20-1 and TRBJ2-7, with TRBD2 matching over 12 bases. The V segment lost 3 bases and the J segment 3 bases; nucleotides outside the gene matches: 6. The CDR3 has 15 residues. The germline V gene encodes CDR1 DFQATT and CDR2 SNEGSKA (reference sequence). The CDR3, as DNA: TGCAGTGCTAGTCAACTAGCGGGGGGTATCTACGAGCAGTACTTC. It codes for CSASQLAGGIYEQYF.

The chain links TRBV7-8 to TRBJ2-1; the match to TRBD2 covers 12 bases. From germline, CDR1 is SGHVS and CDR2 FQNEAQ. The CDR3 sequence is 16 residues long. Germline trimming cut 1 base from V and 4 bases from J; bases unmatched to any gene: 2. The CDR3 is CASSLVLAGGYNEQFF. The CDR3 DNA is TGTGCCAGCAGCTTAGTTCTAGCGGGGGGGTACAATGAGCAGTTCTTC.

V and J are TRBV2 and TRBJ2-7; D remains ambiguous. The CDR3 spans 13 residues. CDR1 is SNHLY and CDR2 is FYNNEI in the germline V gene. With 6 bases removed from V and 3 bases from J, the gap between germline ends came to 12 bases. The CDR3 DNA follows: TGTGCCAGCAGCGCCCAGATGGTCTACGAGCAGTACTTC. Protein product: CASSAQMVYEQYF.

The chain links TRBV7-2 to TRBJ2-7; the match to TRBD2 covers 7 bases. The ends lost 6 bases at V and 3 bases at J; junction bases unmatched: 11. The CDR3 has 15 amino acids. Germline V lookup: CDR1 SGHTA, CDR2 FQGNSA. The CDR3 region is CASSLVGRVVYEQYF. The CDR3 DNA is TGTGCCAGCAGTCTAGTAGGGAGGGTGGTCTACGAGCAGTACTTC.

The genes are TRBV20-1 and TRBJ2-3; 9 bases agree with TRBD1. The junction had 8 bases not matched to a gene; V was cut back by 3 bases and J by 4 bases. Germline V gene data show CDR1 as DFQATT and CDR2 as SNEGSKA (reference sequence). The CDR3 runs to 15 residues. DNA for the CDR3: TGCAGTGCTAGTCGACAGGGGGTGACCGCAGATACGCAGTATTTT. Amino acid sequence: CSASRQGVTADTQYF.

This sequence joins TRBV18 and TRBJ1-5; 7 bases are a match to TRBD1. The CDR3 length is 18 residues. Trimming took 1 base from V and 4 from J; bases not matched to a gene: 13. From germline, CDR1 is KGHSH and CDR2 LQKENI. CDR3 region: CASSPQSLQTGLNQPQHF. In DNA, the CDR3 is TGTGCCAGCTCACCACAATCATTACAGACAGGGTTGAATCAGCCCCAGCATTTT.